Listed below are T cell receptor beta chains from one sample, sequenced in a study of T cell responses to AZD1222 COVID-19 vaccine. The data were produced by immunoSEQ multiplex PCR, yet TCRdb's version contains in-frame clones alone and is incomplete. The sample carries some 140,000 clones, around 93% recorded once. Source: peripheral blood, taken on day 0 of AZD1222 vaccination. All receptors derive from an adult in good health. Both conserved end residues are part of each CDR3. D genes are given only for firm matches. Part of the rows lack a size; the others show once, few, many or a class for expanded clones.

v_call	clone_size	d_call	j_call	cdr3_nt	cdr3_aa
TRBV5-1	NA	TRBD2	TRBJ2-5	TGCGCCAGCAGCTTGGCCGGGACTACAGAAGAGACCCAGTACTTC	CASSLAGTTEETQYF
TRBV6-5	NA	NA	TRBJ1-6	TGTGCCAGCATCGGACACCGTAATTCACCCCTCCACTTT	CASIGHRNSPLHF
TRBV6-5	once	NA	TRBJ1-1	TGTGCCAGCAGTTTTGGGGGGCTAACTGAAGCTTTCTTT	CASSFGGLTEAFF
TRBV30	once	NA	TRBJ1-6	TGTGCCTGCGAGGGAGGTAGAGGGAATAATTCACCCCTCCACTTT	CACEGGRGNNSPLHF
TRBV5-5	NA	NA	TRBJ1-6	TGTGCCAGCAGCAAGGGACTTAGGGATTCACCCCTCCACTTT	CASSKGLRDSPLHF
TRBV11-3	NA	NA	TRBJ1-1	TGTGCCAGCAGCTTAGGCCCGGAGGGCACTGAAGCTTTCTTT	CASSLGPEGTEAFF
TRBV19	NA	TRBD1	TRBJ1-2	TGTGCCAGTAGTATAGGAGGGGGCGCGGGCTATGGCTACACCTTC	CASSIGGGAGYGYTF
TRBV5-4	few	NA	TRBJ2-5	TGTGCCAGCAGCTTGGATAGGGGAGTAGAGACCCAGTACTTC	CASSLDRGVETQYF
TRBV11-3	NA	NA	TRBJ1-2	TGTGCCAGCAGCCTTACAGGGACCCCTGGCTACACCTTC	CASSLTGTPGYTF
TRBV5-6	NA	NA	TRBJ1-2	TGTGCCAGCAGCTTAGGACGCGGAAACTATGGCTACACCTTC	CASSLGRGNYGYTF
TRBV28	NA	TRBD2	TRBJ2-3	TGTGCCAGCAGTACTAGCGGCCTTGCGCATACGCAGTATTTT	CASSTSGLAHTQYF
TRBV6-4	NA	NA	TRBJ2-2	TGTGCCAGCAGTCCTACGGCAGGGACCACCGGGGAGCTGTTTTTT	CASSPTAGTTGELFF
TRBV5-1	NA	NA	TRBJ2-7	TGCGCCAGCAGCTTGCAGTCTCCCTACGAGCAGTACTTC	CASSLQSPYEQYF
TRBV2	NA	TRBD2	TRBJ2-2	TGTGCCAGCAGAACTAGCGGGGCGAACACCGGGGAGCTGTTTTTT	CASRTSGANTGELFF
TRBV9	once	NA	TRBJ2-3	TGTGCCAGCAGCGTAGCGGTTACGACAGATACGCAGTATTTT	CASSVAVTTDTQYF
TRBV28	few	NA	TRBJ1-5	TGTGCCAGCAGTTATCGACACAATCAGCCCCAGCATTTT	CASSYRHNQPQHF